Following are 15 T cell receptor beta chains from one sample sequenced in a study of T cell responses to AZD1222 COVID-19 vaccine. Profiled with immunoSEQ multiplex PCR; TCRdb holds only in-frame clones, not every one. The sample includes 150,000 to 160,000 clones, around 86% of them seen just once. Sequenced material: peripheral blood, taken 28 days after the second AZD1222 dose. All receptors come from an adult who received the AZD1222 COVID-19 vaccine.

V and J are TRBV7-2 and TRBJ1-2; 12 bases fit TRBD1. With V trimmed by 3 bases and J by 2 bases, 1 base remained unmatched. CDR3 length equals 15 residues. Per the germline V gene, CDR1 is SGHTA and CDR2 is FQGNSA. In DNA form, the CDR3 reads TGTGCCAGCAGCTTCGGGACAGGGGGCAACTATGGCTACACCTTC. This translates into CASSFGTGGNYGYTF.

This chain connects TRBV5-1 to TRBJ1-2, with TRBD1 matching over 7 bases. V was pared by 5 bases and J by 7 bases, with 8 bases of the junction left unmatched. Germline V gene data show CDR1 as SGHRS and CDR2 as YFSETQ. This CDR3 comprises 13 residues. The DNA for the CDR3 is TGCGCCAGCAGTCCCTTTCCAGGGGGTGGCTACACCTTC. Translation gives CASSPFPGGGYTF.

The chain is built from TRBV2 and TRBJ1-2; 10 nucleotides match TRBD1. CDR1 and CDR2 (germline): SNHLY, FYNNEI. This CDR3 is built from 14 residues. Trimming at V came to 6 bases and at J to 2 bases, leaving 3 bases not matched to a gene. CDR3 DNA: TGTGCCAGCAGCCCGACAGGGGGCAACTATGGCTACACCTTC. This translates into CASSPTGGNYGYTF.

This chain joins TRBV3-1 (or the pseudogene TRBV3-2) and TRBJ2-2; D is ambiguous. Trimming took 0 bases from V and 0 from J, leaving 8 bases between them. This CDR3 has 16 amino acids. CDR1 LGHDT and CDR2 YNNKEL come from the germline V gene (reference sequence). This CDR3 reads CASSQDFRTNTGELFF. In DNA form, the CDR3 reads TGTGCCAGCAGCCAAGATTTCAGGACGAACACCGGGGAGCTGTTTTTT.

V and J are TRBV10-3 and TRBJ2-1; either TRBD1 or TRBD2 may supply D (5 bases each). The CDR3 totals 17 residues. V shed 2 bases and J shed 0 bases, with 14 bases lying between them. Germline CDR1 reads ENHRY; CDR2 reads SYGVKD. Here the CDR3 reads CAISERGTGSSYNEQFF. The CDR3 DNA is TGTGCCATCAGTGAGAGGGGAACGGGGAGCTCCTACAATGAGCAGTTCTTC.

The rearrangement links TRBV4-2 to TRBJ1-2, with D perhaps matching TRBD1 (5 bases). The CDR3 has 15 residues. The V end lost 1 base, the J end lost 5 bases, and 14 bases lay between the germline ends. Germline CDR1 is LGHNA and CDR2 is YNFKEQ. CDR3 sequence (DNA): TGTGCCAGCAGCCAAGGGGGAGGGGTAGGGTATGGCTACACCTTC. Translated: CASSQGGGVGYGYTF.

The chain is built from TRBV9 and TRBJ2-7; D unclear. V shed 0 bases and J shed 2 bases, with 9 bases lying between them. The CDR3 runs to 14 residues. The V gene's germline CDR1 is SGDLS and CDR2 YYNGEE. The DNA for the CDR3 is TGTGCCAGCAGCGTAGACCAGCAAACCTACGAGCAGTACTTC. Its protein is CASSVDQQTYEQYF.

The chain combines TRBV5-1 with TRBJ1-1; 8 bases line up with TRBD1. The CDR3 has 14 residues. V trimming: 2 bases; J trimming: 5 bases; junction bases outside the gene matches: 5. CDR1 is SGHRS and CDR2 is YFSETQ in the germline V gene. CDR3 sequence: CASSFTGGMTEAFF. Here the CDR3 DNA reads TGCGCCAGCAGCTTCACAGGGGGAATGACTGAAGCTTTCTTT.

V usage is TRBV19 and J usage is TRBJ1-4, with D possibly being TRBD1 (6 bases). The CDR3 is 21 amino acids. Deletions cut 7 bases from V and 0 bases from J, with 30 bases between. Germline CDR1 LNHDA, CDR2 SQIVND (reference sequence). For the CDR3, the DNA is TGTGCCAGTACCACCTATGGGCCGGGGGCATCCTCTTTAGCAACTAATGAAAAACTGTTTTTT. This codes for CASTTYGPGASSLATNEKLFF.

The chain combines TRBV19 with TRBJ1-2, with 7 bases matching TRBD1. This CDR3 region has 15 residues. The germline gives CDR1 LNHDA, CDR2 SQIVND (reference sequence). The V and J ends lost 10 bases and 7 bases, in that order; junction bases with no gene match: 18. The CDR3 nucleotides read TGTGCCACTAGGGGGACAGAAAGGCTGTCTCTTGGCTACACCTTC. It specifies CATRGTERLSLGYTF.

This clone came up a few times. The gene calls are TRBV7-9 and TRBJ2-1, with TRBD2 identical over 8 bases. This CDR3 comprises 16 residues. Trimming removed 5 bases from V and 7 bases from J; junction bases left unmatched: 13. Germline CDR1 reads SEHNR; CDR2 reads FQNEAQ (reference sequence). The CDR3 nucleotides are TGTGCCAGCAGCGAAGAGCGGGAGCAAAGGTTGAATGAGCAGTTCTTC. Its protein is CASSEEREQRLNEQFF.

This chain joins TRBV7-2 and TRBJ2-2, with D maybe TRBD1 (5 bases). This CDR3 is built from 15 residues. Germline CDR1 is SGHTA and CDR2 is FQGNSA. Deletions cut 5 bases from V and 1 base from J, with 11 bases between. The CDR3 nucleotides are TGTGCCAGCAGCGTCAAAAGGGGGAACACCGGGGAGCTGTTTTTT. This codes for CASSVKRGNTGELFF.

V is TRBV7-9 and J is TRBJ2-7, with 9 bases identical to TRBD1. The ends lost 2 bases at V and 5 bases at J; junction bases unmatched: 10. Germline V gives CDR1 SEHNR, CDR2 FQNEAQ (reference sequence). This CDR3 is built from 16 residues. The DNA for the CDR3 is TGTGCCAGCAGCTTATTACGTTCGACAGGGGGTAACGAGCAGTACTTC. Encoded protein: CASSLLRSTGGNEQYF.

The chain carries TRBV14 and TRBJ1-5; D is undetermined. Germline CDR1 is SGHDN and CDR2 is FVKESK. Deletions cut 4 bases from V and 3 bases from J, with 13 bases between. This CDR3 is 15 amino acids long. Here the CDR3 DNA reads TGTGCCAGCAGCCCCTGTCTACTTACCAATCAGCCCCAGCATTTT. Translating gives CASSPCLLTNQPQHF.

The rearrangement uses TRBV29-1 and TRBJ1-1; possibly TRBD1 for D (5 bases). V was trimmed by 4 bases and J by 2 bases, leaving 11 bases between them. CDR3 length: 13 amino acids. From germline, CDR1 is SQVTM and CDR2 ANQGSEA. The CDR3 reads CSVVKGHNTEAFF. CDR3 coding DNA: TGCAGCGTTGTGAAAGGACACAACACTGAAGCTTTCTTT.